The entry that follows covers one TCR beta chain sequence. UMI-labeled 5' RACE yielded the TRB cDNA libraries. After re-calling the 5' RACE reads, TCRdb lists one entry per CDR3 protein, DNA absent. This table holds about 120,000 distinct CDR3 sequences. The data were taken from a study of CXCR3-negative and CXCR3-positive naive CD8 T cells. The CDR3 runs 15 residues. CDR1 is MDHEN and CDR2 is SYDVKM in the germline V gene. This TCR derives from a human donor in good health. Some clones in this sample may be carry-over from other donors' samples. Sequencing was done on a sample of naive CXCR3- CD8+ T cells from blood. As for subset: CD45RO-CCR7+CD27+CD95- naive CD8+ T cells lacking CXCR3 (TNR3-). The V gene is TRBV28, the J gene TRBJ2-7; no DNA is available, so the TRBD1 call from TCRdb remains unchecked. CDR3 amino acids: CASRYSTGRSYEQYF.